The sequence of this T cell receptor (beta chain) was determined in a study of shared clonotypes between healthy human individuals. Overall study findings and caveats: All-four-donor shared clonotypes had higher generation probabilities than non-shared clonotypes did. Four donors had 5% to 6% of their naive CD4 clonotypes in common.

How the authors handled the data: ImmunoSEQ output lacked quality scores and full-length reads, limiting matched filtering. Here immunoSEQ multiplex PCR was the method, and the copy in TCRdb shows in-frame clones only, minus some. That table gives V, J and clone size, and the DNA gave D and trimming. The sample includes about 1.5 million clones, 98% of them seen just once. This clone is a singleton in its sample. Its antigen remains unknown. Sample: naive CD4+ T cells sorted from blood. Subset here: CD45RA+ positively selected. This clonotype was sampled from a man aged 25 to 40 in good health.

The CDR3 here is CATSMGPSDTYEQYF. For the CDR3, the DNA is TGTGCCACCAGCATGGGACCGTCGGATACCTACGAGCAGTACTTC. The genes are TRBV15 and TRBJ2-7; D is perhaps TRBD1 or TRBD2 (5 bases each). CDR1 is LNHNV and CDR2 is YYDKDF in the germline V gene (reference sequence). The CDR3 loop spans 15 amino acids. V shed 4 bases and J shed 2 bases, with 15 bases lying between them.